Included here is one T cell receptor (beta chain) sequence, with context. This clone appeared a single time. Its antigen specificity is not known. Base qualities are missing; no much larger clone stands one base away. The data were obtained in a study of T cell responses to AZD1222 COVID-19 vaccine (dated by TCRdb to about 2021). About the investigation overall: Because spike-specific TCR depth and breadth did not differ between the two schedules, AZD1222 recipients who got a second dose at roughly 4 weeks were pooled with those who got a second dose at roughly 12 weeks. Enrollment into the trials was organized by age into subgroups of 18-55, 56-69 and 70-plus years, and those subgroups contained roughly 150, 30 and 60 TCR-sequenced participants, respectively. A total of 233 trial participants underwent TCR sequencing, of whom 207 had received two doses of AZD1222 and some 26 had received two doses of the MenACWY control vaccine. The full study reports these points: The whole spike protein was spanned by vaccine-associated CD4 TCRs, and dominant responses were seen in regions 160-218 and 743-854. Because no day 14 peak-response samples were available, repertoires were characterized only after the peak T cell response. Conclusions about previously exposed vaccinees were limited because only a handful of AZD1222 recipients were SARS-CoV-2 seropositive at baseline. Spike-specific TCR breadth and depth rose significantly after two AZD1222 doses compared with day 0 and with MenACWY recipients. In the small 56-69-year group, the increase in depth fell short of significance, most likely because of low power. Nearly half of unique spike-specific TCRs reportedly recognized epitopes outside regions mutated in the B.1.351 and B.1.1.7 variants. Participants were mostly white British, with more females than males. The authors suggested clonal diversity may have been underestimated.

The CDR3 regions of human TCRbeta chains were subjected to immunosequencing. The original methods were these. TCRs in the repertoires were matched against a reference library of SARS-CoV-2-specific TCRs that had been generated with the MIRA antigen-specificity platform. Breadth was defined as the fraction of unique TCRs that were SARS-CoV-2-associated, and depth was defined as the fraction of total T cells that were SARS-CoV-2-associated. Using the MIRA data, each spike-specific TCR was mapped to the spike region that the TCR reacts to and placed in a CD4 or CD8 class. Log10-transformed breadth and depth values were compared by one-way ANOVA with Sidak's multiple comparisons tests. TCRdb obtained this table from immuneACCESS and retained in-frame rearrangements with V and J assigned. These tables miss some clones; where compared with another copy, unresolved V genes account for less than half of the shortfall, and the remainder is unexplained. The V and J calls and clone size come from that table; D and trimming were worked out from the DNA. Here the sample has around 110,000 clones; more than 85% occur a single time. The ten largest clones represent 7.5% of the sample.

The time point label here, explained by the study, means: baseline before first vaccination. Samples from vaccinated people were obtained from the UK trials COV001 and COV002, which included a single-blind randomized controlled phase 2/3 trial of AZD1222 (ChAdOx1 nCoV-19) in healthy adults. Trial participant PBMC samples were collected at day 0 and day 28 after the second dose for TCRbeta chain sequencing. This specimen was peripheral blood, taken on day 0 of AZD1222 vaccination. The TCR sequence derives from an adult in good health.

The CDR3 in this case is CASTMTSVGDTQYF. The DNA sequence is as follows: TGTGCCAGCACCATGACTAGCGTGGGAGATACGCAGTATTTT. The sequence is built from TRBV27 and TRBJ2-3; 8 of the junction bases match TRBD2. CDR1 and CDR2, per the germline V gene (reference sequence), are MNHEY and SMNVEV. The CDR3 holds 14 amino acids from the cysteine to the phenylalanine. Here the CDR3 DNA is all that survives: 42 bases in frame from base 1. Relative to germline, V is missing 7 bases and J is missing 5 bases, with 8 bases of the junction outside any gene match.